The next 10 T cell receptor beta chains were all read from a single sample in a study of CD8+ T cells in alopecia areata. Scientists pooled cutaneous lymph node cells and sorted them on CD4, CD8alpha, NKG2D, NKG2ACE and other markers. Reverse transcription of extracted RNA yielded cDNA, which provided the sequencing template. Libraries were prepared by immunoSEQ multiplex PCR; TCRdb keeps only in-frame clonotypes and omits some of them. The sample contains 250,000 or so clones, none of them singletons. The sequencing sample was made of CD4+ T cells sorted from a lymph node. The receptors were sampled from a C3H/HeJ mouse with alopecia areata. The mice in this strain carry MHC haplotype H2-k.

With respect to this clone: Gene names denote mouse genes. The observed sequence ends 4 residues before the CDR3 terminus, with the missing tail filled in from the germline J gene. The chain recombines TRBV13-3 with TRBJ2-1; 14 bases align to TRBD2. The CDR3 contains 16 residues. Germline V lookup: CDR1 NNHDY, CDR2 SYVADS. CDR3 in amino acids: CASSEGTGGARAEQFF. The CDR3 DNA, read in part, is TGTGCCAGCAGTGAGGGGACTGGGGGGGCGAGAGCT.

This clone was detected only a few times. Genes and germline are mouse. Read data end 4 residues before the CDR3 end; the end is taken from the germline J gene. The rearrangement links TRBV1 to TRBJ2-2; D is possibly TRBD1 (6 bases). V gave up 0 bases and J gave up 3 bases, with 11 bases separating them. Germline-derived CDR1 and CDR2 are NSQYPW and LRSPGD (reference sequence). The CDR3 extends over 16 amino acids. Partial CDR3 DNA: TGCACCTGCAGTGCAGAGGCAGGGGCAGACACCGGG. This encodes CTCSAEAGADTG. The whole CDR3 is CTCSAEAGADTGQLYF.

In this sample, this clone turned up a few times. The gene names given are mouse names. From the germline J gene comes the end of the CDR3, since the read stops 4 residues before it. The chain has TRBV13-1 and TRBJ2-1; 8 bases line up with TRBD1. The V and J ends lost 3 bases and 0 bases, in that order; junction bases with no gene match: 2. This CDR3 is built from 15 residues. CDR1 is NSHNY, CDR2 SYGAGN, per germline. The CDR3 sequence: CASSGQGSNYAEQFF. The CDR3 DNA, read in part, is TGTGCCAGCAGTGGACAGGGGTCTAACTATGCT.

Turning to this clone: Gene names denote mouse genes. CDR3 loop: CASSRMDSTEVFF. CDR3 bases read: TGTGCTAGCAGTAGAATGGACAGCACA. The chain combines TRBV17 with TRBJ1-1; weak D call: TRBD1 (6 bases). With the read ending 4 residues before the CDR3 end, the germline J gene is used to fill in that end. The CDR3 is 13 residues long. With 2 bases removed from V and 4 bases from J, the gap between germline ends came to 8 bases. Germline loops: CDR1 MNHDT, CDR2 YYDKIL.

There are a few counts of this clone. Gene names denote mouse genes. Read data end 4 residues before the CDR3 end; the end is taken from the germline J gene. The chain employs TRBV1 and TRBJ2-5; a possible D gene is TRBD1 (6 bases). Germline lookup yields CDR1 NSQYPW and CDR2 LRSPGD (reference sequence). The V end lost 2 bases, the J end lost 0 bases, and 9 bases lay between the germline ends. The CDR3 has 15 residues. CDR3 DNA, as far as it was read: TGCACCTGCAGTGCACCTACAGGGAACCAAGAC. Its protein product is CTCSAPTGNQD. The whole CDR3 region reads CTCSAPTGNQDTQYF.

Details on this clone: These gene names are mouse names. The CDR3 here is CASSDSGGRSYEQYF. Incomplete CDR3 DNA: TGTGCCAGCAGTGATTCGGGGGGGCGCTCCTAT. The chain employs TRBV13-3 and TRBJ2-7, with 8 bases that match TRBD2. The CDR3 end falls 4 residues outside the read, so it is completed with the germline J gene. Germline CDR1 is NNHDY and CDR2 is SYVADS. V dropped 1 base and J dropped 0; count of bases not matched to a gene: 3. The CDR3 spans 15 residues.

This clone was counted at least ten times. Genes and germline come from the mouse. The CDR3 sequence: CASGETANTEVFF. Partial CDR3 DNA: TGTGCCAGCGGTGAGACAGCAAACACA. V is TRBV13-2 and J is TRBJ1-1; tentatively, D is TRBD1 (5 bases). The read ends 4 residues before the CDR3 terminus; that terminus is restored from the germline J gene. Germline CDR1 NNHNN, CDR2 SYGAGS (reference sequence). The CDR3 contains 13 residues. The ends were cut back, 2 bases at V and 0 bases at J, with 5 bases in the middle.

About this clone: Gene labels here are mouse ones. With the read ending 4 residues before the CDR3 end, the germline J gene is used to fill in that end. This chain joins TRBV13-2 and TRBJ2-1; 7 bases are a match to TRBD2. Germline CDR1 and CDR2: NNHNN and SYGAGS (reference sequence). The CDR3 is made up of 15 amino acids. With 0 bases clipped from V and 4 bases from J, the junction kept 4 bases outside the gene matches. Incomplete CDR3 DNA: TGTGCCAGCGGTGATGCCGACTGGGAGTATGCT. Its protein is CASGDADWEYA. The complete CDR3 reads CASGDADWEYAEQFF.

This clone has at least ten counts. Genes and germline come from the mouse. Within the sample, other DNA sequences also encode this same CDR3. CDR3 loop: CASKGNTEVFF. CDR3 DNA (partial): TGTGCCAGCAAGGGAAACACA. The chain carries TRBV13-1 and TRBJ1-1; D gene ambiguous. The read is 4 residues too short to cover the CDR3 end, so that end is filled in from the germline J gene. V lost 6 bases and J 1 base, leaving 4 bases between the germline ends. This CDR3 comprises 11 residues. Germline V gene lookup returns CDR1 NSHNY and CDR2 SYGAGN.

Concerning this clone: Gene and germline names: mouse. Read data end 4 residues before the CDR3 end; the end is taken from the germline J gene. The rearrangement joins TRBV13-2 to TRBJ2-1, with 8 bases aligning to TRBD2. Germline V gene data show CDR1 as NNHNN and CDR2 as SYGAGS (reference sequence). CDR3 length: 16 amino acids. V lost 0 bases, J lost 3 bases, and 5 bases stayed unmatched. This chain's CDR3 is CASGDARGGRYAEQFF. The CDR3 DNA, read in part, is TGTGCCAGCGGTGATGCACGGGGGGGGCGCTATGCT.